Included here is one T cell receptor (beta chain) sequence, with context. Antigen specificity is unknown. V was pared by 3 bases and J by 4 bases, with 12 bases of the junction left unmatched. The CDR3 consists of 16 residues. Germline V gives CDR1 SGHRS, CDR2 YFSETQ. Measured with immunoSEQ multiplex PCR; TCRdb has only the in-frame clones, and not every one. The profile shows 68,000 or so clones, 65% to 90% of them singletons. The sample comes from a study of OX40 agonist ivuxolimab in advanced cancers. Overall study results and limits: Near-lowest levels of clonal expansion characterized partial responders at 0.1-3.0 mg/kg. Clones of CD4+ and CD8+ blood T cells grew by week 6 at doses of 0.1 to 3.0 mg/kg. Researchers report that CD8+ T cells had, on average, more expanded clones than CD4+.

The sample was CD4+ or CD8+ T cells sorted from blood, taken in a trial of the OX40 agonist ivuxolimab. This sequence was found in an adult with an advanced solid tumor such as melanoma, head and neck, liver or kidney cancer. The rearrangement links TRBV5-1 to TRBJ1-1; 7 bases match TRBD1. The CDR3 region has the DNA TGCGCCAGCAGCTCAAGAAACAGGGGAGGGGGCACTGAAGCTTTCTTT. Translation gives CASSSRNRGGGTEAFF.